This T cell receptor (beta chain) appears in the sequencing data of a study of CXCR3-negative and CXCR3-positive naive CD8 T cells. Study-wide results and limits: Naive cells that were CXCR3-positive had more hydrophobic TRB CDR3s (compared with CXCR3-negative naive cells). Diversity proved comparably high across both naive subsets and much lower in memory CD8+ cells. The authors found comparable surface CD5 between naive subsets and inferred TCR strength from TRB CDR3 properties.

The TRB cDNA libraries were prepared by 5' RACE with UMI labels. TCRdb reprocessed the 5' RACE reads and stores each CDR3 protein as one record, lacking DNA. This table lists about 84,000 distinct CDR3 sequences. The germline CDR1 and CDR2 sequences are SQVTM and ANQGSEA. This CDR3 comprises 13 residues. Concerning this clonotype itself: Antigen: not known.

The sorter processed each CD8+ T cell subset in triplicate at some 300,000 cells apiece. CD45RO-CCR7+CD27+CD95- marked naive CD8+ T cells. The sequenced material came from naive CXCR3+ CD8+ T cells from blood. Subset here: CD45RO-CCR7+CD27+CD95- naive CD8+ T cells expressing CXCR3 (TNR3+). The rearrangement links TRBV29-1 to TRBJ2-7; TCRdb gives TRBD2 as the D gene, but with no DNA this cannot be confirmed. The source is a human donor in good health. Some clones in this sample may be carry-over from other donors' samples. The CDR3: CSVKTSDTYEQYF.